A single sample is the source of the 29 T cell receptor beta chains below, sequenced in a study of blood T cells in healthy people across ages. Primers used in a second PCR of about 7 to 11 cycles were a sample-barcoded 5' primer and a J-beta primer mix. Each CDR3 protein gets one entry after TCRdb re-called the 5' RACE reads with MiXCR. The data show about 1.4 million distinct CDR3 sequences, around 59% seen once. The source material was blood. All receptors come from a man younger than 35 in good health.

In this sample, this clonotype turned up a few times. This chain uses TRBV27 with TRBJ2-6, with D perhaps TRBD1 (6 bases). Per germline, CDR1 MNHEY and CDR2 SMNVEV (reference sequence). Trimming removed 6 bases at V and 0 bases at J, with 12 bases between. This CDR3 spans 16 amino acids. CDR3 region: CASRQGSSSGANVLTF. The DNA of the CDR3 is TGTGCCAGCAGACAGGGCTCGAGCTCTGGGGCCAACGTCCTGACTTTC. Based on the CDR3 plus reference TRBV27 and TRBJ2-6, the full variable domain is EAQVTQNPRYLITVTGKKLTVTCSQNMNHEYMSWYRQDPGLGLRQIYYSMNVEVTDKGDVPEGYKVSRKEKRNFPLILESPSPNQTSLYFCASRQGSSSGANVLTFGAGSRLTVL.

In its sample, this clonotype was seen once. J is TRBJ2-5 and V is TRBV7-9, with D perhaps matching TRBD1 (5 bases). This CDR3 has 15 residues. Germline loops: CDR1 SEHNR, CDR2 FQNEAQ (reference sequence). V gave up 5 bases and J gave up 11 bases, with 24 bases separating them. CDR3 amino acids: CASSPRQGGFDEQYF. The CDR3 bases are TGTGCCAGCAGCCCCCGGCAGGGTGGGTTCGATGAGCAGTACTTC.

The chain combines TRBV11-2 with TRBJ2-1; a possible D gene is TRBD2 (5 bases). The CDR3 totals 16 residues. The ends were cut back, 5 bases at V and 4 bases at J, with 18 bases in the middle. Germline loops: CDR1 SGHAT, CDR2 FQNNGV. CDR3 region: CASSLDLRITYNEQFF. The CDR3 nucleotides read TGTGCCAGCAGCCTGGACTTACGAATAACATACAATGAGCAGTTCTTC.

This clonotype has just one count. The rearrangement links TRBV6-2 or TRBV6-3 to TRBJ2-1; no reliable D call. Germline V gene sequence: CDR1 MNHEY, CDR2 SVGEGT. The CDR3 is 14 amino acids. V dropped 8 bases and J dropped 1 base, with 12 bases sitting between them. The CDR3 sequence is CASGYSLSYNEQFF. The CDR3 coding sequence is TGTGCCAGCGGGTACTCGCTTTCCTACAATGAGCAGTTCTTC.

The chain combines TRBV29-1 with TRBJ2-3; perhaps TRBD1 as D (6 bases). The CDR3 totals 11 residues. CDR1 and CDR2 (germline): SQVTM, ANQGSEA. Trimming cost V 7 bases and J 5 bases, with 10 bases left between them. In nucleotides, the CDR3 is TGCAGCGAATTACAGGGAGATACGCAGTATTTT. It codes for CSELQGDTQYF.

Only a few counts were recorded for this clonotype. This rearrangement joins TRBV10-3 to TRBJ1-2, with 9 bases matching TRBD1. Per germline, CDR1 ENHRY and CDR2 SYGVKD. This CDR3 region has 14 residues. V shed 0 bases and J 6 bases; nucleotides not matched to a gene: 2. The CDR3 DNA reads as TGTGCCATCAGTGAGTCGGGACAGGGCCATGGCTACACCTTC. This codes for CAISESGQGHGYTF.

This chain joins TRBV2 and TRBJ2-6; TRBD2 is a possible D gene (5 bases). The CDR3 is 16 residues long. V lost 4 bases and J 2 bases, leaving 12 bases between the germline ends. CDR1 SNHLY and CDR2 FYNNEI come from the germline V gene. CDR3 coding DNA: TGTGCCAGCAGTGTAGGAGGAGGACCTGGGGCCAACGTCCTGACTTTC. Its translation is CASSVGGGPGANVLTF. Full variable domain (remainder filled in from reference TRBV2 and TRBJ2-6): EPEVTQTPSHQVTQMGQEVILRCVPISNHLYFYWYRQILGQKVEFLVSFYNNEISEKSEIFDDQFSVERPDGSNFTLKIRSTKLEDSAMYFCASSVGGGPGANVLTFGAGSRLTVL.

This clonotype was picked up a small number of times. As DNA, the CDR3 is TGTGCCAGCAGTTACTCGTCTCGGTTCTACGAGCAGTACTTC. The encoded protein is CASSYSSRFYEQYF. The chain couples TRBV6-2 or TRBV6-3 to TRBJ2-4; no reliable D call. Matching the DNA end better, TRBJ2-7 makes the J call doubtful. CDR1 and CDR2 from the germline V gene are MNHEY and SVGEGT. The CDR3 extends over 14 amino acids.

The CDR3 here is CSARGPNGAGQPQHF. The CDR3 coding sequence is TGCAGTGCTAGAGGCCCGAACGGGGCTGGGCAGCCCCAGCATTTT. The J gene is TRBJ1-5, the V gene TRBV20-1; D is possibly TRBD1 (5 bases). The V end lost 1 base, the J end lost 7 bases, and 17 bases lay between the germline ends. The CDR3 loop spans 15 amino acids. In germline, CDR1 is DFQATT, CDR2 SNEGSKA (reference sequence).

This clonotype was found a few times. V usage is TRBV10-3 and J usage is TRBJ2-1; D is unresolved. The CDR3 has 14 amino acids. Germline values: CDR1 ENHRY, CDR2 SYGVKD. V was cut by 3 bases and J by 6 bases, with 12 bases left in between. The CDR3, as DNA: TGTGCCATCAGTGACCCTCAACAACGCAATGAGCAGTTCTTC. Translated, it gives CAISDPQQRNEQFF.

This chain connects TRBV6-2 or TRBV6-3 to TRBJ2-1; D is uncertain. The V end was cut by 7 bases, the J end by 0 bases, with 10 bases between. The CDR3 spans 14 residues. Germline V gene lookup returns CDR1 MNHEY and CDR2 SVGEGT. The chain's CDR3 is CASTRPDSYNEQFF. CDR3 bases: TGTGCCAGCACACGACCCGACTCCTACAATGAGCAGTTCTTC.

The V gene is TRBV24-1, the J gene TRBJ2-1; TRBD1 is a possible D gene (5 bases). Trimming shortened V by 5 bases and J by 12 bases, and 19 bases separated the two germline ends. Germline-derived CDR1 and CDR2 are KGHDR and SFDVKD. The CDR3 contains 14 residues. In nucleotides, the CDR3 is TGTGCCACCAGTGCCGCTCCCCAGGGTCGTGGGCAGTTCTTC. This gives the protein CATSAAPQGRGQFF.

This clonotype has just a few counts. The chain links TRBV20-1 to TRBJ2-1; TRBD2 aligns across 12 bases. Losses at the gene ends were 6 bases for V and 10 bases for J; bases not matched to a gene: 10. The germline V gene has CDR1 DFQATT and CDR2 SNEGSKA (reference sequence). The length of the CDR3 is 14 residues. The CDR3 sequence: CSALRTSGTHEQFF. CDR3 nucleotide sequence: TGCAGTGCACTACGGACTAGCGGGACACACGAGCAGTTCTTC.

The rearrangement links TRBV5-1 to TRBJ2-1; D may be TRBD2 (7 bases). Trimming pared 4 bases from V and 0 bases from J, leaving 29 bases between. The CDR3 is 21 amino acids. Germline CDR1 reads SGHRS; CDR2 reads YFSETQ. This CDR3 is CASSSRRGLADPVSSYNEQFF. Written as DNA, the CDR3 is TGCGCCAGCAGCAGCCGTCGGGGGCTAGCGGACCCCGTGAGCTCCTACAATGAGCAGTTCTTC.

The chain recombines TRBV6-6 with TRBJ1-1, with D uncertain. CDR1 MNHNY and CDR2 SVGAGI come from the germline V gene (reference sequence). With 6 bases removed from V and 2 bases from J, the gap between germline ends came to 19 bases. This CDR3 is 16 amino acids long. DNA for the CDR3: TGTGCCAGCAGAACCTCGGGTGAGGGCCTCAACACTGAAGCTTTCTTT. Protein product: CASRTSGEGLNTEAFF.

This clonotype has a handful of counts. The J gene is TRBJ1-5, the V gene TRBV4-1; D perhaps matches TRBD1 (5 bases). Germline V CDR1 and CDR2: MGHRA, YSYEKL. CDR3 length equals 16 residues. V dropped 1 base and J dropped 7 bases, with 17 bases sitting between them. The CDR3 DNA is TGCGCCAGCAGCCAAGTTAGGGGCAGAGGGCGGCAGCCCCAGCATTTT. It translates to CASSQVRGRGRQPQHF.

The chain links TRBV6-4 to TRBJ2-1; D not resolved. The V end was cut by 0 bases, the J end by 6 bases, with 6 bases between. Germline V lookup: CDR1 MRHNA, CDR2 SNTAGT. CDR3 length: 13 residues. CDR3 in amino acids: CASSDSSLNEQFF. The CDR3 DNA reads as TGTGCCAGCAGTGACTCGAGCCTCAATGAGCAGTTCTTC.

The chain links TRBV5-5 to TRBJ2-5, with D perhaps being TRBD1 or TRBD2 (5 bases each). Germline CDR1 is SGHKS and CDR2 is YYEKEE (reference sequence). V was trimmed by 4 bases and J by 11 bases, leaving 24 bases between them. The length of the CDR3 is 15 residues. The CDR3 reads CASSTEVGRYHEQYF. The CDR3 bases are TGTGCCAGCAGCACGGAGGTGGGACGGTATCATGAGCAGTACTTC.

The V and J genes are TRBV2 and TRBJ1-4, with unresolved D. CDR1 and CDR2 (germline): SNHLY, FYNNEI. Deletions cut 6 bases from V and 6 bases from J, with 8 bases between. The CDR3 extends over 12 amino acids. The CDR3 is CASSGAYEKLFF. The CDR3, as DNA: TGTGCCAGCAGCGGAGCTTATGAAAAACTGTTTTTT.

The gene calls are TRBV4-3 and TRBJ2-7; D is uncertain. This CDR3 contains 13 residues. Germline V gene lookup returns CDR1 LGHNA and CDR2 YSLEER. V lost 1 base, J lost 3 bases, and 7 bases lay in between. The CDR3 sequence: CASSQAQNYEQYF. The CDR3 bases are TGCGCCAGCAGCCAAGCCCAGAACTACGAGCAGTACTTC.

The rearrangement joins TRBV7-2 to TRBJ2-7; maybe TRBD1 (6 bases). Germline CDR1 and CDR2: SGHTA and FQGNSA. The V end was cut by 5 bases, the J end by 2 bases, with 25 bases between. This CDR3 has 18 residues. CDR3 protein: CASSPKPGDEGFPYEQYF. CDR3 DNA sequence: TGTGCCAGCAGCCCCAAACCAGGGGATGAAGGTTTCCCCTACGAGCAGTACTTC.

The chain recombines TRBV20-1 with TRBJ1-1; D is undetermined. Per germline, CDR1 DFQATT and CDR2 SNEGSKA (reference sequence). V lost 1 base and J lost 0, with 12 bases in between. CDR3 size: 15 residues. CDR3 sequence: CSARAASPMNTEAFF. The CDR3 nucleotides read TGCAGTGCTAGAGCAGCGTCGCCGATGAACACTGAAGCTTTCTTT.

The V gene is TRBV27, the J gene TRBJ1-6; D is unclear. Germline V gene data show CDR1 as MNHEY and CDR2 as SMNVEV (reference sequence). Trimming left V 7 bases short and J 7 bases short, with 17 bases between. The CDR3 sequence is 15 residues long. CDR3 sequence (DNA): TGTGCCAGCACACCTGCGGGGTTAGTGAATTCACCCCTCCACTTT. It specifies CASTPAGLVNSPLHF.

The chain recombines TRBV6-6 with TRBJ1-4; the D gene is possibly TRBD1 (5 bases). Germline V lookup: CDR1 MNHNY, CDR2 SVGAGI (reference sequence). CDR3 length: 17 residues. V was pared by 5 bases and J by 4 bases, with 20 bases between. The CDR3 DNA reads as TGTGCCAGCAGTCCACTTGGGGCGGGGCAGGTTAATGAAAAACTGTTTTTT. Protein: CASSPLGAGQVNEKLFF.

This clonotype was detected only once. This chain connects TRBV29-1 to TRBJ2-1, with TRBD2 identical over 8 bases. V lost 6 bases and J lost 5; bases outside the gene matches: 12. The CDR3 contains 15 residues. Germline lookup yields CDR1 SQVTM and CDR2 ANQGSEA. In DNA, the CDR3 is TGCAGCGTCTCAAGGGCGGGAGGTGAGGACAATGAGCAGTTCTTC. Its translation: CSVSRAGGEDNEQFF.

In its sample, this clonotype was seen a few times. The chain has TRBV2 and TRBJ2-7; 11 bases are a match to TRBD2. CDR1 is SNHLY, CDR2 FYNNEI, per germline. V shed 6 bases and J 3 bases; nucleotides not matched to a gene: 7. This CDR3 spans 15 amino acids. CDR3 coding DNA: TGTGCCAGCAGCGCGACTAGCGGGAATATCTACGAGCAGTACTTC. As protein: CASSATSGNIYEQYF.

This clonotype has only a few counts. This rearrangement joins TRBV6-2 or TRBV6-3 to TRBJ1-6; unclear D gene. Looked up from germline, CDR1 is MNHEY and CDR2 is SVGEGT. Trimming stripped 0 bases from V and 7 bases from J, with 7 bases between. This CDR3 comprises 14 residues. This chain's CDR3 is CASSYSSQNSPLHF. CDR3 nucleotides: TGTGCCAGCAGTTACTCCAGTCAGAATTCACCCCTCCACTTT.

The chain employs TRBV27 and TRBJ1-2; D gene unclear. This CDR3 comprises 17 residues. Trimming shortened V by 0 bases and J by 6 bases, and 20 bases separated the two germline ends. Germline assignment: CDR1 MNHEY and CDR2 SMNVEV (reference sequence). The CDR3 DNA reads as TGTGCCAGCAGTTTATCGGGAGGTGGCCCCGACTCGAATGGCTACACCTTC. It is translated as CASSLSGGGPDSNGYTF.

The chain recombines TRBV4-1 with TRBJ1-5; possibly TRBD1 for D (5 bases). The V end was cut by 2 bases, the J end by 5 bases, with 16 bases between. This CDR3 comprises 16 residues. Germline CDR1 MGHRA, CDR2 YSYEKL. The CDR3 sequence: CASSQSPVEGHQPQHF. The CDR3 DNA reads as TGCGCCAGCAGCCAATCCCCCGTGGAGGGACATCAGCCCCAGCATTTT.